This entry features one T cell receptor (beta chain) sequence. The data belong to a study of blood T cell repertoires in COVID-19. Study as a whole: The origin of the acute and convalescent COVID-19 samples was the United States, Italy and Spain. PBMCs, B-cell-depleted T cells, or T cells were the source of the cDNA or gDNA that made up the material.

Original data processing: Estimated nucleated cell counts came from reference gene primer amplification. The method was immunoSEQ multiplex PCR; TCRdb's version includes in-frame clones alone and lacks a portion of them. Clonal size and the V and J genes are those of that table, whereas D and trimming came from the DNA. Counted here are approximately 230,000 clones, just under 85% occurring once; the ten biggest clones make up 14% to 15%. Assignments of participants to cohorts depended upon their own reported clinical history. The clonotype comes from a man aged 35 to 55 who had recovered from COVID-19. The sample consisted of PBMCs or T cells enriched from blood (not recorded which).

The CDR3 region is CASSLDVGDEQFF. The CDR3 DNA is TGTGCCAGCAGCTTAGATGTAGGGGATGAGCAGTTCTTC. The V gene is TRBV7-2, the J gene TRBJ2-1; perhaps TRBD1 as D (5 bases). The V and J ends lost 1 base and 8 bases respectively, with 9 bases between them. CDR3 size: 13 residues. Germline V gene sequence: CDR1 SGHTA, CDR2 FQGNSA.